This entry concerns a single TCR beta chain. The source of the sample is a study of blood T cell repertoires in COVID-19. In the study overall: COVID-19 samples collected from the United States, Italy and Spain covered acute and convalescent phases. PBMCs, B-cell-depleted T cells, or T cells provided the cDNA or gDNA that made up the material.

Authors' data handling: Scientists estimated how many nucleated cells there were by amplifying reference gene primers. Profiled with immunoSEQ multiplex PCR; TCRdb holds only in-frame clones, not every one. V, J and clone size derive from that table, while D and trimming were established from the DNA sequence. The sample holds hundreds of thousands of clones, around 82% seen once. V trimming: 6 bases; J trimming: 1 base; junction bases outside the gene matches: 3. There are 15 residues in the CDR3. Germline CDR1 MGHRA, CDR2 YSYEKL. The origin of this receptor is a woman older than 75 with active or convalescent COVID-19. Material: peripheral blood. The genes are TRBV4-1 and TRBJ2-3, with 11 bases matching TRBD2. The CDR3 DNA follows: TGCGCCAGCAGACGTAGCGGGGGGGGCACAGATACGCAGTATTTT. It codes for CASRRSGGGTDTQYF.